This T cell receptor beta chain was identified in a study of OX40 agonist ivuxolimab in advanced cancers. Study-wide background: From about 20 to 79 years was the age range, with a mean of 60 years, and roughly 80% were male.

TCRdb's copy holds only in-frame clones and misses some; the assay was immunoSEQ multiplex PCR. Of under 100,000 clones in the sample, around 92% were seen once. Whole-study findings and limits: Researchers did not establish what antigens the expanded peripheral T cells target. Circulating CD4+ and CD8+ T cells showed clonal expansion by week 6 at 0.1 to 3.0 mg/kg. Low normalized T-cell clonal expansion was additionally recorded for some nonresponders.

To note about this clone: What it binds is not known.

CDR3 size: 14 residues. Between the trimmed V and J ends, which lost 0 bases and 7 bases, there was a span of 13 bases. CDR1 SGHNT and CDR2 YYREEE come from the germline V gene (reference sequence). Sequenced here: CD4+ or CD8+ T cells sorted from blood, sampled in a trial of the OX40 agonist ivuxolimab. The V and J genes are TRBV5-4 and TRBJ1-2, with a tentative D call TRBD1 (5 bases). This receptor was identified in an adult with an advanced solid tumor such as melanoma, head and neck, liver or kidney cancer. CDR3 DNA: TGTGCCAGCAGCTTGGACAGGCCTGCAGGTGGCTACACCTTC. This translates into CASSLDRPAGGYTF.